The 22 T cell receptor beta chains below come from one sample, sequenced in a study of regulatory T cells in long-lasting Graves disease. According to the study, TCR beta libraries were built with iRepertoire HTBI primers and CDR3-region Arm-PCR. TCRdb reanalysed the multiplex PCR reads using MiXCR and keeps one entry per CDR3 protein. There are fewer than 350,000 distinct CDR3 sequences in the sample; 18% occur only once, and about 36% lies in the top ten. Time point here: newly diagnosed GD, antithyroid drugs for less than 3 months. TCR sequences were obtained from RNA taken from PBMCs. Sequenced material: peripheral blood mononuclear cells (PBMCs), taken at new diagnosis, from a patient treated with antithyroid drugs. The receptors come from a female donor with Graves disease.

This clonotype was detected ten times or more. The chain joins TRBV27 to TRBJ1-6, with D maybe TRBD1 (6 bases). V was pared by 4 bases and J by 0 bases, with 13 bases between. Germline V gives CDR1 MNHEY, CDR2 SMNVEV (reference sequence). The CDR3 totals 17 residues. The CDR3 DNA reads TGTGCCAGCAGTTCGGGACATTTCAGCTCCTATAATTCACCCCTCCACTTT. Protein: CASSSGHFSSYNSPLHF.

This clonotype was detected a few times. This rearrangement joins TRBV7-9 to TRBJ2-2; D unclear. Trimming left V 0 bases short and J 6 bases short, with 2 bases between. The CDR3 contains 12 residues. CDR1 and CDR2 from the germline V gene are SEHNR and FQNEAQ (reference sequence). The CDR3 reads CASSLAAGELFF. The CDR3 nucleotides are TGTGCCAGCAGCTTAGCAGCCGGGGAGCTGTTTTTT.

This clonotype was counted many times. The chain joins TRBV28 to TRBJ1-2; D is ambiguous. Germline assignment: CDR1 MDHEN and CDR2 SYDVKM. CDR3 length: 14 residues. With 2 bases removed from V and 8 bases from J, the gap between germline ends came to 15 bases. The CDR3 here is CASSLPMGWVGYTF. CDR3 coding DNA: TGTGCCAGCAGTTTACCGATGGGTTGGGTCGGCTACACCTTC.

This clonotype was seen only a few times. J is TRBJ2-1 and V is TRBV5-6; 7 bases are shared with TRBD1. Germline values: CDR1 SGHDT, CDR2 YYEEEE. CDR3 length: 18 residues. Trimming cost V 7 bases and J 3 bases; bases outside gene matches: 19. The CDR3 bases are TGTGCCAGCGTCCCGTTTAACAGGGGCTGGGGGAACTACAATGAGCAGTTCTTC. Protein sequence: CASVPFNRGWGNYNEQFF. Drawing the rest from reference TRBV5-6 and TRBJ2-1, the complete variable domain is DAGVTQSPTHLIKTRGQQVTLRCSPKSGHDTVSWYQQALGQGPQFIFQYYEEEERQRGNFPDRFSGHQFPNYSSELNVNALLLGDSALYLCASVPFNRGWGNYNEQFFGPGTRLTVL.

The chain uses TRBV6-1 and TRBJ2-1, with 7 bases that match TRBD2. There are 13 residues in the CDR3. The trim removed 6 bases at V and 13 bases at J, leaving 12 bases unmatched. Germline loops: CDR1 MNHNS, CDR2 SASEGT. In DNA, the CDR3 is TGTGCCAGCAGGGGGGGGGGAACGGGATTACAGTTCTTC. It encodes CASRGGGTGLQFF.

The chain links TRBV28 to TRBJ1-2, with a weak D call TRBD1 (5 bases). V was trimmed by 7 bases and J by 6 bases, leaving 9 bases between them. CDR1 is MDHEN, CDR2 SYDVKM, per germline. This CDR3 region has 11 residues. The DNA of the CDR3 is TGTGCCAGCACGCCGGGGGATGGCTACACCTTC. Translated: CASTPGDGYTF.

This clonotype was counted many times. The chain carries TRBV12-5 and TRBJ2-2; 11 bases fit TRBD1. The length of the CDR3 is 16 residues. The ends lost 10 bases at V and 7 bases at J; junction bases unmatched: 14. Germline CDR1 is LGHNT and CDR2 is FRNRAP. The CDR3 region is CATPTGRTGGIGELFF. The CDR3 DNA reads TGTGCTACCCCTACGGGCCGGACAGGGGGCATCGGGGAGCTGTTTTTT.

This clonotype was picked up a small number of times. Since the CDR3 does not end with the conserved phenylalanine or tryptophan, this likely comes from a read error. The rearrangement joins TRBV6-1 to TRBJ2-1, with D maybe TRBD2 (6 bases). The CDR3 loop spans 13 amino acids. From germline, CDR1 is MNHNS and CDR2 SASEGT. In DNA, the CDR3 is TGTCTCAAGGAGGGCGAAAAGTACAATGAGCAGTTCCTC. Protein product: CLKEGEKYNEQFL.

At least ten counts were recorded for this clonotype. This rearrangement joins TRBV19 to TRBJ2-6; tentatively, D is TRBD1 or TRBD2 (5 bases each). Looked up from germline, CDR1 is LNHDA and CDR2 is SQIVND (reference sequence). The CDR3 consists of 13 residues. V was clipped by 10 bases and J by 4 bases, with 11 bases between them. CDR3 region: CATQWGGANVLTF. DNA of the CDR3: TGTGCCACCCAGTGGGGGGGGGCCAACGTCCTGACTTTC.

This clonotype was recorded many times. V gene TRBV12-3 or TRBV12-4 combines with J gene TRBJ1-2; no definite D call. CDR3 length equals 14 residues. Trimming removed 0 bases from V and 7 bases from J, with 12 bases in between. CDR3 bases: TGTGCCAGCAGTTTAGCCCCAGAGGGCCTTGGCTACACCTTC. It specifies CASSLAPEGLGYTF.

V gene TRBV5-5 combines with J gene TRBJ1-4, with 7 bases that match TRBD1. Trimming at V came to 0 bases and at J to 6 bases, leaving 2 bases not matched to a gene. Looked up from germline, CDR1 is SGHKS and CDR2 is YYEKEE (reference sequence). This CDR3 spans 14 amino acids. This CDR3 is CASSLVGGDEKLFF. The CDR3 DNA reads as TGTGCCAGCAGCTTGGTAGGGGGCGATGAAAAACTGTTTTTT. Complete variable domain (other parts from reference TRBV5-5 and TRBJ1-4): DAGVTQSPTHLIKTRGQQVTLRCSPISGHKSVSWYQQVLGQGPQFIFQYYEKEERGRGNFPDRFSARQFPNYSSELNVNALLLGDSALYLCASSLVGGDEKLFFGSGTQLSVL.

This clonotype has at least ten counts. The chain carries TRBV6-1 and TRBJ2-6, with no clear D. The CDR3 extends over 16 amino acids. V was trimmed by 5 bases and J by 2 bases, leaving 13 bases between them. Germline loops: CDR1 MNHNS, CDR2 SASEGT. The CDR3 nucleotides read TGTGCCAGCAGTCGGACCCCTGGGGCTGGGGCCAACGTCCTGACTTTC. Protein sequence: CASSRTPGAGANVLTF.

This clonotype was counted ten times or more. V usage is TRBV20-1 and J usage is TRBJ1-2; 7 bases line up with TRBD1. Germline V gene sequence: CDR1 DFQATT, CDR2 SNEGSKA (reference sequence). This CDR3 spans 14 amino acids. The trim removed 3 bases at V and 5 bases at J, leaving 9 bases unmatched. CDR3 coding DNA: TGCAGTGCTAGGACGACCGGGACAGAGTATGGCTACACCTTC. Translation gives CSARTTGTEYGYTF.

At least ten counts were recorded for this clonotype. The chain combines TRBV15 with TRBJ2-5; either TRBD1 or TRBD2 may fit D (5 bases each). Germline lookup yields CDR1 LNHNV and CDR2 YYDKDF (reference sequence). Between the trimmed V and J ends, which lost 1 base and 11 bases, there was a span of 17 bases. CDR3 length equals 14 residues. The CDR3 reads CATSRALEWDLQYF. CDR3 DNA sequence: TGTGCCACCAGCAGAGCCCTCGAGTGGGACCTACAGTACTTC.

Many counts were recorded for this clonotype. The chain links TRBV28 to TRBJ2-7, with D perhaps matching TRBD2 (5 bases). The CDR3 is made up of 16 amino acids. With 3 bases removed from V and 0 bases from J, the gap between germline ends came to 15 bases. Per germline, CDR1 MDHEN and CDR2 SYDVKM. CDR3 amino acids: CASSFPARGDSYEQYF. The CDR3 DNA sequence: TGTGCCAGCAGTTTCCCCGCCCGGGGAGACTCCTACGAGCAGTACTTC.

This clonotype has just a few counts. J is TRBJ2-2 and V is TRBV5-1; D is possibly TRBD2 (5 bases). V gave up 6 bases and J gave up 7 bases, with 13 bases separating them. The CDR3 consists of 13 residues. CDR1 is SGHRS, CDR2 YFSETQ, per germline. The CDR3 loop reads CASTPTRNGELFF. CDR3 sequence (DNA): TGCGCCAGCACCCCAACTAGAAACGGGGAGCTGTTTTTT.

Many counts were recorded for this clonotype. The chain links TRBV19 to TRBJ2-3, with TRBD2 identical over 11 bases. Looked up from germline, CDR1 is LNHDA and CDR2 is SQIVND (reference sequence). The CDR3 runs 15 residues. Unmatched junction bases numbered 6, after V lost 6 bases and J lost 4 bases. The CDR3 spells CASRKELAGADTQYF. CDR3 coding DNA: TGTGCCAGTAGAAAAGAACTAGCGGGAGCAGATACGCAGTATTTT.

About this clonotype: One base away lies a much larger clone, so this may be a sequencing read error. This chain connects TRBV12-3 or TRBV12-4 to TRBJ2-3; possibly TRBD1 or TRBD2 for D (5 bases each). This CDR3 is 13 amino acids long. Trimming pared 5 bases from V and 2 bases from J, leaving 8 bases between. Here the CDR3 DNA reads TGTGCCAGCAGTCGGGACGTCACAGATACGCAGTATTTT. Translated, it gives CASSRDVTDTQYF.

V and J are TRBV7-9 and TRBJ2-5, with D hard to call. The germline gives CDR1 SEHNR, CDR2 FQNEAQ (reference sequence). Between the trimmed V and J ends, which lost 7 bases and 2 bases, there was a span of 23 bases. There are 17 residues in the CDR3. The CDR3 region has the DNA TGTGCCAGCACCTCCAACTGGGGAACACAAAATCAAGAGACCCAGTACTTC. Translating it yields CASTSNWGTQNQETQYF.

This clonotype has a handful of counts. The genes are TRBV10-1 and TRBJ1-1; no definite D call. V was cut by 2 bases and J by 1 base, with 11 bases left in between. This CDR3 comprises 15 residues. Germline CDR1 reads WNHNN; CDR2 reads SYGVQD (reference sequence). The CDR3 reads CASSEGWAGNTEAFF. DNA of the CDR3: TGCGCCAGCAGTGAGGGCTGGGCGGGGAACACTGAAGCTTTCTTT.

This clonotype occurred a few times. The chain employs TRBV27 and TRBJ2-7; 10 bases fit TRBD2. Per germline, CDR1 MNHEY and CDR2 SMNVEV (reference sequence). J gave up 7 bases and V 1 base, and 10 bases lay outside the gene matches. This CDR3 comprises 16 residues. The CDR3 DNA is TGTGCCAGCAGTTTATTCCCTCTAGCGGGAGTGAAAGAGCAGTACTTC. Amino acids: CASSLFPLAGVKEQYF.

V is TRBV20-1 and J is TRBJ2-1, with a weak D call TRBD2 (6 bases). Germline loops: CDR1 DFQATT, CDR2 SNEGSKA (reference sequence). The CDR3 spans 14 residues. Trimming removed 2 bases at V and 0 bases at J, with 8 bases between. CDR3 region: CSARSGVSYNEQFF. DNA for the CDR3: TGCAGTGCTAGATCGGGAGTCTCCTACAATGAGCAGTTCTTC.